The sequence of this TCR beta chain was determined in a study of glioma-infiltrating T cells after dendritic cell vaccination. Notes on the study in general: Survival was not directly related to TCR clonality in these patients.

The PCR used 60 V beta and 13 J beta primers. The data were produced by immunoSEQ multiplex PCR, yet TCRdb's version contains in-frame clones alone and is incomplete. This sample has roughly 56,000 clones; around 85% occur once, and the top ten carry approximately 9.6%. The CDR3 runs 15 residues. V lost 7 bases, J lost 2 bases, and 3 bases stayed unmatched. The germline V gene encodes CDR1 PRHDT and CDR2 FYEKMQ (reference sequence). Comment on this clone: Its cognate antigen is unknown.

Time point meaning: after dendritic cell vaccination, including at tumor progression/relapse. Before vaccination, two weeks after the third vaccination, and at progression, PBMC were collected. Sequenced here: blood, sampled after dendritic cell vaccination. The receptor was derived from a human donor with glioblastoma. The chain employs TRBV13 and TRBJ2-2, with 11 bases aligning to TRBD2. The CDR3 sequence: CASILAGGNTGELFF. The DNA of the CDR3 is TGTGCCAGCATTCTAGCGGGGGGTAACACCGGGGAGCTGTTTTTT.